This T cell receptor (beta chain) is drawn from a study of neurological immune-mediated disorders. Study results and limitations: Healthy controls had more TCR clonal expansion than multiple sclerosis, which showed the least, whereas HTLV-1-associated myelopathy showed the most. CDR3 amino acid sequences found in expanded clones were never shared across subjects, suggesting private repertoires in all groups.

About this clonotype: The antigen is unknown.

The authors produced cDNA by 5'RACE using 10-nucleotide random UMIs. Sequencing runs each generated in excess of 180 million TCR-beta sequences derived from 15-18 subjects. In TCRdb, the 5' RACE reads were re-called with MiXCR into one record per CDR3 protein. The sample lists roughly 60,000 distinct CDR3 sequences; 10% to 12% were seen once. Per the germline V gene, CDR1 is LGHNA and CDR2 is YNFKEQ. The CDR3 runs 14 residues. The ends were cut back, 10 bases at V and 5 bases at J, with 21 bases in the middle. The receptor was isolated from a man in his 60s in good health. J is TRBJ2-7 and V is TRBV4-2, with D perhaps matching TRBD1 (6 bases). The specimen was PBMCs. In nucleotides, the CDR3 is TGTGCCAACAGTCAAGAGGGGGTCTGGAACGAGCAGTACTTC. Translated: CANSQEGVWNEQYF.